The rows below give T cell receptor beta chains drawn from one sample of a study of patients and donors after allogeneic stem cell transplantation. Each CDR3 protein gets one entry after TCRdb re-called the RT-PCR reads with MiXCR. The sample records 390,000 or so distinct CDR3 sequences, around 15% being singletons. Sample: blood, either unsorted or a sorted T cell fraction (not recorded which). These receptors were taken from a human donor who was either an allogeneic HSCT recipient or a stem cell or donor lymphocyte infusion donor (not recorded which). It is not recorded whose cells these are; they may come from a transplant donor. The CDR3 runs from the conserved cysteine through the conserved F or W. Fields, in order: J gene, clone size, V gene, D gene, CDR3 protein, CDR3 DNA. A D gene is named only where the DNA matches it firmly. The listing skips clone size in some rows; elsewhere it reads once, few, many or a size class.

>TRBJ2-3|few|TRBV24-1|TRBD2
CATSDPSGSTDTQYF
TGTGCCACCAGTGACCCTAGCGGGAGCACAGATACGCAGTATTTT
>TRBJ2-1|.|TRBV12-3/TRBV12-4|TRBD2
CASRAGTSGGHEQFF
TGTGCCAGCAGAGCTGGGACTAGCGGGGGGCATGAGCAGTTCTTC
>TRBJ2-2|few|TRBV6-6|.
CASSKPGAGELFF
TGTGCCAGCAGTAAGCCAGGAGCCGGGGAGCTGTTTTTT
>TRBJ2-1|.|TRBV5-1|TRBD2
CASSLPREEVQGEQFF
TGCGCCAGCAGCTTACCGCGGGAGGAAGTTCAGGGTGAGCAGTTCTTC
>TRBJ2-1|few|TRBV6-1|.
CASRDPGGNNEQFF
TGTGCCAGCAGAGACCCTGGCGGGAACAATGAGCAGTTCTTC
>TRBJ2-7|few|TRBV12-3/TRBV12-4|TRBD1
CASRSTGPPYEQYF
TGTGCCAGCAGATCGACAGGGCCCCCCTACGAGCAGTACTTC
>TRBJ2-2|.|TRBV24-1|.
CATSEGPNTGELFF
TGTGCCACCAGTGAGGGTCCGAACACCGGGGAGCTGTTTTTT
>TRBJ1-5|.|TRBV18|.
CASSPPFSPQHF
TGTGCCAGCTCACCACCTTTCTCGCCCCAGCATTTT
>TRBJ2-1|few|TRBV6-2/TRBV6-3|.
CASSDKRISLPYEQFF
TGTGCCAGCAGCGATAAAAGAATTTCCCTCCCTTATGAGCAGTTCTTC
>TRBJ2-7|.|TRBV27|TRBD2
CASSPGGVAYEQYF
TGTGCCAGCAGCCCGGGGGGGGTCGCCTACGAGCAGTACTTC
>TRBJ2-2|.|TRBV14|.
CASSQLLVTGPGELFF
TGTGCCAGCAGCCAGCTGCTTGTTACGGGGCCCGGGGAGCTGTTTTTT
>TRBJ1-5|few|TRBV27|TRBD1
CASSLWTGAQPQHF
TGTGCCAGCAGTCTCTGGACAGGGGCTCAGCCCCAGCATTTT
>TRBJ2-3|.|TRBV10-3|.
CAISGSSTDTQYF
TGTGCCATCAGTGGGTCTAGCACAGATACGCAGTATTTT
>TRBJ1-2|few|TRBV5-1|TRBD1
CASSAAGGNYGYTF
TGCGCCAGCAGCGCAGCAGGGGGCAACTATGGCTACACCTTC
>TRBJ1-1|many|TRBV7-8|.
CASSRFGQTNTEAFF
TGTGCCAGCAGCCGTTTCGGACAGACGAACACTGAAGCTTTCTTT
>TRBJ2-7|.|TRBV7-9|TRBD2
CASSSNLAGEDIYEQYF
TGTGCCAGCAGCTCCAATCTAGCGGGAGAAGATATCTACGAGCAGTACTTC
>TRBJ1-2|.|TRBV30|TRBD1
CAWWDRELYGYTF
TGTGCCTGGTGGGACAGAGAACTCTATGGCTACACCTTC
>TRBJ1-1|few|TRBV6-2/TRBV6-3|.
CASSYRVETEAFF
TGTGCCAGCAGTTACCGGGTGGAGACTGAAGCTTTCTTT